The 8 T cell receptor beta chains in this list originate from one sample, sequenced in a study of technical replicates of blood from a few donors. TCRdb's table, derived via immunoSEQ multiplex PCR, lists solely in-frame clones and lacks some. The sample gives over 65,000 clones, over 85% of which show up once; 0.2% to 0.3% is in the top ten. Material: T cells isolated from PBMCs. The receptor source for this set is a human donor in good health.

In its sample, this clone was seen once. The V and J genes are TRBV2 and TRBJ1-5; 7 bases agree with TRBD1. The CDR3 spans 14 residues. The germline V gene has CDR1 SNHLY and CDR2 FYNNEI. Germline trimming cut 7 bases from V and 4 bases from J; bases unmatched to any gene: 7. The CDR3 sequence is CASIRDSLNQPQHF. As DNA, the CDR3 is TGTGCCAGCATCAGGGACAGCCTTAATCAGCCCCAGCATTTT.

The chain recombines TRBV5-6 with TRBJ2-5, with D perhaps matching TRBD2 (5 bases). Germline lookup yields CDR1 SGHDT and CDR2 YYEEEE. V lost 0 bases and J lost 4, with 16 bases in between. The CDR3 is 16 amino acids. Here the CDR3 DNA reads TGTGCCAGCAGCTTGGTCTCCGGGAATGAAGGAGAGACCCAGTACTTC. It specifies CASSLVSGNEGETQYF.

CDR3 nucleotides: TGTGCCTGGAGTTCGTCAGGGAATGAGCAGTTCTTC. Its translation: CAWSSSGNEQFF. The chain uses TRBV30 and TRBJ2-1, with D maybe TRBD1 (5 bases). In germline, CDR1 is GTSNPN, CDR2 SVGIG (reference sequence). V lost 2 bases to trimming and J lost 7 bases, with 9 bases between them. The CDR3 is made up of 12 amino acids.

This chain connects TRBV2 to TRBJ2-6; 9 nucleotides agree with TRBD1. The germline V gene encodes CDR1 SNHLY and CDR2 FYNNEI. The V and J ends lost 6 bases and 9 bases, in that order; junction bases with no gene match: 12. The CDR3 is 16 residues long. In DNA, the CDR3 is TGTGCCAGCAGCTTCCCTTTAACAGGGGGCATCAACGTCCTGACTTTC. Protein sequence: CASSFPLTGGINVLTF.

The rearrangement links TRBV29-1 to TRBJ2-5; 7 nucleotides line up with TRBD1. V dropped 3 bases and J dropped 3; count of bases not matched to a gene: 4. The CDR3 spans 13 residues. Per germline, CDR1 SQVTM and CDR2 ANQGSEA. Written as DNA, the CDR3 is TGCAGCGTTGACTGGGACAGCAAAGAGACCCAGTACTTC. Protein: CSVDWDSKETQYF.

This chain connects TRBV19 to TRBJ2-5; TRBD2 matches 13 bases. Unmatched junction bases numbered 4, after V lost 5 bases and J lost 4 bases. The CDR3 totals 15 residues. Germline-derived CDR1 and CDR2 are LNHDA and SQIVND (reference sequence). The CDR3 sequence: CASSVLAGGGETQYF. DNA of the CDR3: TGTGCCAGTAGTGTACTAGCGGGAGGGGGAGAGACCCAGTACTTC.

This clone appeared a single time. J is TRBJ2-5 and V is TRBV6-1; 8 bases line up with TRBD2. This CDR3 is 12 amino acids long. Looked up from germline, CDR1 is MNHNS and CDR2 is SASEGT. Trimming took 8 bases from V and 4 from J; bases not matched to a gene: 3. The DNA of the CDR3 is TGTGCCAGCCTGGCGGGAGGAGAGACCCAGTACTTC. Protein product: CASLAGGETQYF.

The rearrangement uses TRBV2 and TRBJ1-3; D gene uncertain. The CDR3 contains 14 residues. From germline, CDR1 is SNHLY and CDR2 FYNNEI. Trimming took off 4 bases at V and 0 bases at J, with 7 bases between the two ends. The CDR3 protein is CASSALSSGNTIYF. Here the CDR3 DNA reads TGTGCCAGCAGTGCGTTGAGCTCTGGAAACACCATATATTTT.